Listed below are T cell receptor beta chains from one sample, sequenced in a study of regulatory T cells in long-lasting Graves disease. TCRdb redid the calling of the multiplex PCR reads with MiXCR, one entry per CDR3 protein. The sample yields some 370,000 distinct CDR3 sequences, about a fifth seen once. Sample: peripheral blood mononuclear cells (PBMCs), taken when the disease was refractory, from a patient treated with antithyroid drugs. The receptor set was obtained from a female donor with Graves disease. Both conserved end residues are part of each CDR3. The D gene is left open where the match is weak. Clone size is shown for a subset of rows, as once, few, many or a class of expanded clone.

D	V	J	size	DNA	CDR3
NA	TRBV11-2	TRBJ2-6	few	TGTGCCAGCAGCTTAGCCTCCCTTCACTCTGGGGCCAACGTCCTGACTTTC	CASSLASLHSGANVLTF
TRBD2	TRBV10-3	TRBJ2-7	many	TGTGCCACCGCGAGGGCAGGAACACTAGCGGGGGTCTGGGAGCAGTACTTC	CATARAGTLAGVWEQYF
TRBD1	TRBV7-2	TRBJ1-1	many	TGTGCCAGCAGCCTCGGGACAGGGGTCGGCACTGAAGCTTTCTTT	CASSLGTGVGTEAFF
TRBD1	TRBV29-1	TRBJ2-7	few	TGCAGCGCTGGACAGGGCGACGAGCAGTACTTC	CSAGQGDEQYF
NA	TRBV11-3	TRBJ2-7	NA	TGTGCCAGCAGCTTAGCCCCGAGGGGCAGTAACTTC	CASSLAPRGSNF
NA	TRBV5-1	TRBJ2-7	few	TGCGCCAGCAGCCCAGCCCTAACAGGATCCGGGCAGTACTTC	CASSPALTGSGQYF
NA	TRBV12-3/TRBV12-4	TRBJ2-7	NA	TGTGCCAGCAGTTCCTCGACTAGCTCCTACGAGCAGTACTTC	CASSSSTSSYEQYF
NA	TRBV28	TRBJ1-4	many	TGTGCCAGCAGCCTTCGCGGGGCTGAAGAAAAACTGTTTTTT	CASSLRGAEEKLFF
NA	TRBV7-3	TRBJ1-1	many	TGTGCCAGCAGCTTAACAGGAGGGGTGGGGACTGAAGCTTTCTTT	CASSLTGGVGTEAFF
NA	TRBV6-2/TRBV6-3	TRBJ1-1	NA	TGTGCCAGCAGGCGAGGCTCTGCCACTGAAGCTTTCTTT	CASRRGSATEAFF
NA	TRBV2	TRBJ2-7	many	TGTGCCAGCATAGCCGACCGGGACATTACATACGAGCAGTACTTC	CASIADRDITYEQYF
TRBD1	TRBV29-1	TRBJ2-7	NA	TGCAGCGCTGTCGGGGACAGTACCTACGAGCAGTACTTC	CSAVGDSTYEQYF
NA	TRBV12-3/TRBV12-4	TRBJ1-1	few	TGTGCCAGCAGTTTAGCGCGCTGGGGGAATAAGGAAGCTTTCTTT	CASSLARWGNKEAFF
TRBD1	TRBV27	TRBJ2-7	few	TGTGCCAGCAGTAAACAAACTCGAACGGGACAGGGGTACGAGCAGTACTTC	CASSKQTRTGQGYEQYF
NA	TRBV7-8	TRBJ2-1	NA	TGTGCCAGCAGCTACCCAGGGGGGTCTCTCGACAATGAGCAGTTCTTC	CASSYPGGSLDNEQFF
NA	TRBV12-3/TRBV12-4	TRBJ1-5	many	TGTGCCAGCAGTTTAGATTTGGGCGGTAGCAATCAGCCCCAGCATTTT	CASSLDLGGSNQPQHF
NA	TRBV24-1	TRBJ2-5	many	TGTGCCACCAGTGATGGAGGGGGTCAAGAGACCCAGTACTTC	CATSDGGGQETQYF
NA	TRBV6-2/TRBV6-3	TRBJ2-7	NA	TGTGCCAGCAGTCAAAACGGACGGACCTCCTACGAGCAGTACTTC	CASSQNGRTSYEQYF
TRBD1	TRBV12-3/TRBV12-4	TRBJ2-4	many	TGTGCCAGCAGTCCCCGGACAGGGGAAAACATTCAGTACTTC	CASSPRTGENIQYF
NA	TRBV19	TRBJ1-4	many	TGTGCCAGTAGCCGTATCCAAGAAAAACTGTTTTTT	CASSRIQEKLFF
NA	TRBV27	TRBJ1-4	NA	TGTGCCAGCAGTTTATATGCCGGGGCAACTAATGAAAAACTGTTTTTT	CASSLYAGATNEKLFF
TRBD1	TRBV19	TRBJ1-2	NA	TGTGCCAGTAGTCGCGCAGGGGGCGAAGGCCATGGCTACACCTTC	CASSRAGGEGHGYTF
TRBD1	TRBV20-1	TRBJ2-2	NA	TGCAGTGCTAGAGATACGGGACAGGGGGACACCGGGGAGCTGTTTTTT	CSARDTGQGDTGELFF
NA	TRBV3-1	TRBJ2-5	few	TGTGCCAGCAGCTTCGTCTCGGATACCAAAGAGACCCAGTACTTC	CASSFVSDTKETQYF
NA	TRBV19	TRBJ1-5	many	TGTGCCAGTACCAGGACGGGCGGGAATCAGCCCCAGCATTTT	CASTRTGGNQPQHF
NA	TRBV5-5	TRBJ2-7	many	TGTGCCAGCAGCGTCAGGGCTTACGAGCAGTACTTC	CASSVRAYEQYF